The clone carrying this TCR beta chain was observed a handful of times. Its antigen remains unidentified. In each case, RNA was isolated and then reverse transcribed into cDNA as the sequencing template. Method: immunoSEQ multiplex PCR; TCRdb's copy keeps in-frame clones and lacks some. The repertoire holds over 200,000 clones, with 64% as singletons. This record comes from a study of CD8+ T cells in alopecia areata. Study overall: The authors scored treated patients' severity by affected scalp percentage. Study-level results: Scalp specimens additionally yield sequences from normal skin's resident alphabeta T cells. Administration of tofacitinib significantly diminished scalp clonality and expanded CD8+ clones within the top 100.

Treatment denoted: oral pan-JAK inhibitor, 5-10 mg twice daily. The CDR3 has 15 amino acids. Trimming took 2 bases from V and 4 from J, leaving 14 bases between them. Germline V gene data show CDR1 as SGHTA and CDR2 as FQGNSA. The chain carries TRBV7-2 and TRBJ2-5; D may be TRBD2 (7 bases). The sequences come from CD4+ T cells sorted from blood, collected at week 4, from a patient treated with tofacitinib. The TCR comes from a human donor with alopecia areata. This CDR3 reads CASSLFGGGTETQYF. The CDR3 bases are TGTGCCAGCAGCTTATTTGGGGGGGGCACAGAGACCCAGTACTTC.